This T cell receptor (beta chain) was sequenced for a study of high-grade serous ovarian cancer treatment subgroups. Looking at the study overall: Mean per sample: around 13,000 reads, 6,000 to 8,000 unique TCR beta rearrangements.

A remark on this clone: The antigen is undetermined.

Germline-derived CDR1 and CDR2 are SGHVS and FNYEAQ. V gave up 5 bases and J gave up 1 base, with 11 bases separating them. The CDR3 extends over 14 amino acids. Only in-frame clones appear in the TCRdb table, and some are missing; sequencing was by immunoSEQ multiplex PCR. The sample comprises some 5,800 clones, roughly 80% of which are singletons, and 5% to 7.5% rests with the top ten. The tumor samples were collected prior to definitive surgery or chemotherapy. Regarding the study as a whole: Repertoire similarity ranged about 0.1 to 0.85 between tumors of one patient.

The V gene is TRBV7-6, the J gene TRBJ1-1; no clear D gene. The source material was tumor tissue. This TCR derives from a human donor with high-grade serous ovarian cancer. CDR3 loop: CASSPAPGNTEAFF. The DNA of the CDR3 is TGTGCCAGCAGCCCAGCCCCCGGGAACACTGAAGCTTTCTTT.